This T cell receptor (beta chain) was identified in a study of cytomegalovirus exposure and HLA in healthy donors. Regarding the study as a whole: The authors enumerated 150 to 200 TCR beta chains as linked to cytomegalovirus. A previous analysis found most TCR beta V segments productive roughly 87% or roughly 30% of the time. It was in a later analysis that TCR association rates were seen to vary by HLA locus, highest for DRB1 and lowest for HLA-C.

Primers for the PCR totalled 60 Vbeta and 13 Jbeta. Sequencing used immunoSEQ multiplex PCR; TCRdb keeps in-frame clones, though not all of them. The data hold some 120,000 clones, with about 76% observed a single time. As regards this clone: Antigen specificity is unknown.

The V gene end was trimmed by 3 bases and the J gene end by 7 bases; junction bases not matched to a gene: 10. The length of the CDR3 is 16 residues. Germline V lookup: CDR1 LNHDA, CDR2 SQIVND (reference sequence). V and J are TRBV19 and TRBJ2-1; 9 nucleotides line up with TRBD2. Source material: PBMCs. The source of this sequence is a woman younger than 45 in good health and CMV-seronegative. In DNA form, the CDR3 reads TGTGCCAGTAGTATCCAGGCGGGAGGGCCGAGGAATGAGCAGTTCTTC. Its protein product is CASSIQAGGPRNEQFF. Variable domain in full (rest from reference TRBV19 and TRBJ2-1): DGGITQSPKYLFRKEGQNVTLSCEQNLNHDAMYWYRQDPGQGLRLIYYSQIVNDFQKGDIAEGYSVSREKKESFPLTVTSAQKNPTAFYLCASSIQAGGPRNEQFFGPGTRLTVL.